This T cell receptor beta chain was sequenced during a study of T cells in Graves' hyperthyroidism and ophthalmopathy (dated by TCRdb to between 2018 and 2021). Looking at the study overall: Peripheral blood was sampled at the time of initial diagnosis, prior to any treatment. To identify TCR V-J signatures that set the groups apart, the researchers used a discovery cohort of 90 to 100 patients, made up of some 41 with Graves' ophthalmopathy and about 55 with stable Graves' hyperthyroidism. Prospective prediction of ophthalmopathy was tested in an independent validation cohort of 18 to 20 hyperthyroidism patients and 17 patients who later progressed to ophthalmopathy. The 90 to 100 discovery patients were randomly split 7:3 into training and test sets. The study also compared thyroid tissue and blood T-cell repertoires from 6 or 7 Graves' hyperthyroidism patients. After blood sampling, hyperthyroidism patients were treated with methimazole at a starting dose of 30 mg daily, and ophthalmopathy patients were treated with high-dose intravenous methylprednisolone. According to the paper, TCR Vbeta CDR3 sequencing was carried out on 120 to 150 peripheral blood samples, which came from about 45 ophthalmopathy, under 80 hyperthyroidism and roughly 17 progressor patients.

Stable Graves' hyperthyroidism was defined as no progression to ophthalmopathy during 18 months of follow-up. Hyperthyroidism patients were newly diagnosed, with disease duration under 2 months, and aged 18 to 65 years. The study excluded patients with uncontrolled infections, other autoimmune diseases, pregnancy or lactation. Diagnoses relied on clinical symptoms, serum thyroxine and TRAb, thyroid ultrasound and orbital computed tomography. PBMCs were isolated from around 10 ml of fresh peripheral blood by Ficoll-Paque density gradient centrifugation. Total RNA was extracted with Trizol reagent, and quality was checked on an Agilent 2100 Bioanalyzer. The CDR3 has 17 amino acids, counting the end cysteine and phenylalanine. The kept DNA is CDR3 alone, 51 bases in frame from the first base. From the germline V gene (reference sequence), CDR1 is MNHEY and CDR2 is SMNVEV. V is trimmed back by 1 base and J by 9 bases, and the junction contains 12 bases that no gene match accounts for.

The TCR beta CDR3 regions were amplified from the RNA transcripts. The first round of RT-PCR for the TCR CDR3 was performed with the HTBI primer set and the Qiagen OneStep RT-PCR kit. Libraries were constructed in a second round of multiplex PCR, after which size selection and purification were carried out. Libraries were sequenced paired-end with 100 bp reads on an Illumina HiSeq2000. In the paper's pipeline: Raw data were processed with SOAPnuke, discarding reads with adapters, uncalled bases, mean Phred below 15, or no exact constant-primer or identifier match. High-quality paired reads were merged using COPE v1.2.5, and each unique nucleotide sequence was defined as a clonotype. MiTCR v1.1 was used to align the clonotypes against IMGT TRBV, TRBD and TRBJ reference segments. The analysis included only V-J combinations with a frequency above 0.0001, which together covered 99% to 99.2% of the repertoires. The TCS score was defined as the ratio of F50 (clonal expansion) to E x V (chaos), calculated using BLOSUM62-based TCRdist between CDR3 peptides within each V-J. Welch's t-statistics and random forest reduced 500 to 650 V-J features to some 14, which were used in a naive Bayes classifier (R e1071). TCRdb trimmed the raw reads at Q25, called clones with MiXCR and kept productive beta chains. Merged by CDR3 protein, the rows form single entries marked with the most common genes and DNA. None of the V and J calls come from the authors' own analysis; TCRdb made them. In this sample the table shows approximately 360,000 distinct CDR3 sequences, 20% to 25% of which occur a single time. Over 70% of the sample is held by the ten biggest clonotypes.

Results and caveats for the whole study, not just this receptor: Most expanded thyroid clonotypes (frequency above 0.001) were also detected in blood, suggesting blood repertoires may reflect thyroid immune responses. In validation, the model predicted progression to ophthalmopathy a median of about 6.5 months before onset, with 70% to 71% sensitivity and roughly 79% specificity. Sample size was not statistically predetermined, and investigators were not blinded to group allocation. A model built on a 13 V-J signature distinguished ophthalmopathy from stable hyperthyroidism, reaching over 85% sensitivity and under 84% specificity in cross-validation and 80%/75% in testing.

This clonotype was observed many times. This clone's antigen is unknown. Base qualities were left out, and no much larger clone turns up one base away. This sequence originates from a man aged 50-59 years with Graves' hyperthyroidism. In this chain, TRBV27 is recombined with TRBJ2-1; a stretch of 10 junction bases matches TRBD2. Source material: blood. This receptor carries the CDR3 CASSLYYSGTSVGEQFF. The base sequence is TGTGCCAGCAGTTTATACTACTCCGGGACTAGCGTGGGTGAGCAGTTCTTC.